These 5 T cell receptor beta chains originate from one sample sequenced in a study of blood T cell repertoires in COVID-19. TCRdb's copy holds only in-frame clones and misses some; the assay was immunoSEQ multiplex PCR. The data contain some 180,000 clones, 70% to 90% of them seen just once; the ten biggest clones take up 15% to 20%. The sequenced sample consisted of peripheral blood. These receptors were obtained from a man between 50 and 59 years old with COVID-19, enrolled during active disease.

The V call is TRBV5-1, the J call TRBJ2-5; D unresolved. V was trimmed by 4 bases and J by 5 bases, leaving 18 bases between them. In germline, CDR1 is SGHRS, CDR2 YFSETQ. CDR3 length equals 15 residues. CDR3 nucleotide sequence: TGCGCCAGCAGCGAAAGCTTGTCCCCCTTGGAGACCCAGTACTTC. Residues: CASSESLSPLETQYF.

This clone was counted a single time. This sequence joins TRBV5-8 and TRBJ1-2; D is undetermined. V was shortened by 1 base and J by 3 bases, with 13 bases between the two germline ends. The CDR3 spans 15 residues. Per the germline V gene, CDR1 is SGHTS and CDR2 is YDEGEE. CDR3 in amino acids: CASSLLANADYGYTF. In DNA, the CDR3 is TGTGCCAGCAGCTTGTTGGCCAATGCTGACTATGGCTACACCTTC. Full variable domain (remainder filled in from reference TRBV5-8 and TRBJ1-2): EAGVTQSPTHLIKTRGQQATLRCSPISGHTSVYWYQQALGLGLQFLLWYDEGEERNRGNFPPRFSGRQFPNYSSELNVNALELEDSALYLCASSLLANADYGYTFGSGTRLTVV.

This chain uses TRBV5-8 with TRBJ2-3, with 9 nucleotides matching TRBD2. Germline CDR1 reads SGHTS; CDR2 reads YDEGEE. Trimming at V came to 4 bases and at J to 7 bases, leaving 10 bases not matched to a gene. The CDR3 consists of 15 residues. CDR3 protein: CASSPTSGFTNTQYF. The CDR3 region has the DNA TGTGCCAGCAGCCCGACTAGCGGATTTACTAATACGCAGTATTTT.

The rearrangement uses TRBV9 and TRBJ1-2; no reliable D call. The CDR3 loop spans 16 amino acids. V lost 0 bases and J 2 bases, leaving 14 bases between the germline ends. Germline assignment: CDR1 SGDLS and CDR2 YYNGEE. CDR3 DNA sequence: TGTGCCAGCAGCGTAGGAGCAGGATTAACGAACTATGGCTACACCTTC. Translated, it gives CASSVGAGLTNYGYTF.

This rearrangement joins TRBV6-5 to TRBJ1-1; 7 nucleotides agree with TRBD1. The CDR3 runs 15 residues. Per germline, CDR1 MNHEY and CDR2 SVGAGI. With 6 bases clipped from V and 5 bases from J, the junction kept 12 bases outside the gene matches. For the CDR3, the DNA is TGTGCCAGCAGAGCGCGAGGGGGCGGTGGGACTGAAGCTTTCTTT. It encodes CASRARGGGGTEAFF.